This passage covers 5 T cell receptor beta chains from one sample sequenced in a study of blood T cells in healthy people across ages. PCR was performed a second time for about 7 to 12 cycles using a sample-barcoded 5' primer and a J-beta primer mix. TCRdb processed the 5' RACE reads anew with MiXCR; each CDR3 protein has one entry. The data show 800,000 to 950,000 distinct CDR3 sequences, around 29% seen once. These data were likewise used in another study, on T cells of mothers and their children.

The specimen sequenced was blood. These TCRs come from a woman between 40 and 55 years old in good health.

This clonotype has just a few counts. The J gene is TRBJ2-1, the V gene TRBV7-9; 10 bases line up with TRBD2. V lost 1 base to trimming and J lost 1 base; unmatched junction nucleotides: 7. The CDR3 loop spans 18 amino acids. The germline gives CDR1 SEHNR, CDR2 FQNEAQ (reference sequence). The CDR3 is CASSLEASGGPSYNEQFF. In nucleotides, the CDR3 is TGTGCCAGCAGCTTAGAGGCTAGCGGGGGCCCTTCCTACAATGAGCAGTTCTTC.

The chain links TRBV20-1 to TRBJ2-6; D might be TRBD2 (5 bases). Deletions cut 4 bases from V and 0 bases from J, with 13 bases between. Germline V gives CDR1 DFQATT, CDR2 SNEGSKA (reference sequence). CDR3 length: 16 amino acids. The CDR3: CSAIRPGSSGANVLTF. The CDR3 bases are TGCAGTGCTATACGACCGGGGAGCTCTGGGGCCAACGTCCTGACTTTC.

This clonotype was seen at least ten times. The rearrangement links TRBV4-2 to TRBJ2-5; D might be TRBD1 or TRBD2, each matching 5 bases. V gave up 0 bases and J gave up 5 bases, with 13 bases separating them. The CDR3 covers 15 residues. Germline V gives CDR1 LGHNA, CDR2 YNFKEQ. For the CDR3, the DNA is TGTGCCAGCAGCCAAGAGAGAGGGACGGTGGAGACCCAGTACTTC. Amino acid sequence: CASSQERGTVETQYF.

In its sample, this clonotype was seen many times. The chain recombines TRBV6-2 or TRBV6-3 with TRBJ1-2, with D possibly matching TRBD1 (6 bases). The CDR3 contains 14 residues. Germline-derived CDR1 and CDR2 are MNHEY and SVGEGT. Trimming pared 6 bases from V and 4 bases from J, leaving 15 bases between. In nucleotides, the CDR3 is TGTGCCAGCAGGACACGGGGGCTCATCTATGGCTACACCTTC. Amino acid sequence: CASRTRGLIYGYTF.

The chain combines TRBV5-5 with TRBJ2-5, with TRBD2 matching 9 bases. Germline trimming cut 3 bases from V and 11 bases from J; bases unmatched to any gene: 14. The CDR3 contains 15 residues. Per the germline V gene, CDR1 is SGHKS and CDR2 is YYEKEE (reference sequence). CDR3 region: CASSSGLAGGNEQYF. In DNA, the CDR3 is TGTGCCAGCAGCTCCGGACTGGCGGGAGGGAATGAGCAGTACTTC. Complete variable domain (other parts from reference TRBV5-5 and TRBJ2-5): DAGVTQSPTHLIKTRGQQVTLRCSPISGHKSVSWYQQVLGQGPQFIFQYYEKEERGRGNFPDRFSARQFPNYSSELNVNALLLGDSALYLCASSSGLAGGNEQYFGPGTRLLVL.